This T cell receptor beta chain appears in the sequencing data of a study of blood T cells in healthy people across ages. Study-level results: The study regarded diversity estimates from one million T cells as underestimates.

The use of a sample-barcoded 5' primer and a J-beta primer mix characterized a second PCR of roughly 6 to 11 cycles. Each cDNA molecule received a tag from a template-switch adaptor that had 12 random nucleotides. TCRdb redid the calling of the 5' RACE reads with MiXCR, one entry per CDR3 protein. The sample has 920,000 or so distinct CDR3 sequences; 35% to 50% are singletons. Per sample, no less than 6 micrograms of total RNA were extracted. On this clonotype: Its antigen remains unknown.

This CDR3 region has 18 residues. The germline V gene encodes CDR1 DFQATT and CDR2 SNEGSKA (reference sequence). V trimming: 6 bases; J trimming: 8 bases; junction bases outside the gene matches: 20. This sequence was found in a woman in her fifties or sixties in good health. The specimen sequenced was blood. The V and J genes are TRBV20-1 and TRBJ2-1; 12 bases align to TRBD2. Written as DNA, the CDR3 is TGCAGTGCCAGCCTAGCGGGAGGGCCGTCGGTTCGTAGATATGAGCAGTTCTTC. Amino acids: CSASLAGGPSVRRYEQFF.